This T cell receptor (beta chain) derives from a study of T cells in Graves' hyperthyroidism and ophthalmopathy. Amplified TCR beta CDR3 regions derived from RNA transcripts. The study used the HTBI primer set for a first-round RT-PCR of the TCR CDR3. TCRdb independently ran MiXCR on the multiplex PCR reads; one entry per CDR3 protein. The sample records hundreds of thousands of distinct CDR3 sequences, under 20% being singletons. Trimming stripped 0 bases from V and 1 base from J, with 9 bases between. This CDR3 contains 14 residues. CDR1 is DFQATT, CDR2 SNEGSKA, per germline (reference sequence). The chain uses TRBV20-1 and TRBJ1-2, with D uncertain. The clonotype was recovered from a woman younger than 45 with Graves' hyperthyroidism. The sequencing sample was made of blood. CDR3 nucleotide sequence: TGCAGTGCTAGAGATCGAGGCGATAACTATGGCTACACCTTC. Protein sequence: CSARDRGDNYGYTF.